This T cell receptor beta chain was documented in a study of blood T cell repertoires in COVID-19. TCRdb keeps only in-frame clones here, not all; method: immunoSEQ multiplex PCR. The table records roughly 120,000 clones, 71% of them present only once. Germline assignment: CDR1 MGHRA and CDR2 YSYEKL. The trim removed 1 base at V and 3 bases at J, leaving 5 bases unmatched. The CDR3 has 16 amino acids. This TCR was recovered from a human donor with acute or convalescent COVID-19. The donor label of this sample is uncertain. Material: peripheral blood. The chain employs TRBV4-1 and TRBJ2-3; TRBD1 agrees at 9 bases. The CDR3 bases are TGCGCCAGCAGCCAAGGCGGGACAGGGTTTACAGATACGCAGTATTTT. Translation: CASSQGGTGFTDTQYF.